This TCR beta chain was sequenced for a study of cytomegalovirus exposure and HLA in healthy donors. Study-wide results and limits: Sequencing likely produced, as an artifact, a cluster of highly shared sequence variants. Accurate prediction of HLA-A and HLA-B alleles (for most subjects) was reportedly achieved from TCR beta sequences. High sensitivity and specificity were reportedly achieved when the classifier diagnosed cytomegalovirus status. Upon later analysis, HLA-associated TCR beta chains proved more clonally expanded than other, equally common chains.

Germline V gives CDR1 SGDLS, CDR2 YYNGEE. The V segment lost 3 bases and the J segment 4 bases; nucleotides outside the gene matches: 7. This CDR3 is 16 amino acids long. PCR was performed using 60 Vbeta and 13 Jbeta primers. Generated by immunoSEQ multiplex PCR, the TCRdb table keeps only in-frame clones and is missing some. Counted here are more than 85,000 clones, around 80% occurring once; the ten biggest clones make up 3.5% to 4%. This clone was seen just once. What it recognizes is unknown. The specimen sequenced was PBMCs. This receptor was taken from a woman aged 50 to 60 in good health and CMV-seropositive. The rearrangement links TRBV9 to TRBJ2-5, with 12 nucleotides matching TRBD2. The CDR3 DNA reads as TGTGCCAGCAGCGCCACTAGCGGGGGGCCTTTAGAGACCCAGTACTTC. Translation: CASSATSGGPLETQYF.